The 32 T cell receptor beta chains in this list originate from one sample, sequenced in a study of T-cell memory formation after mild COVID-19. MiXCR was run by TCRdb on the 5' RACE reads, yielding one entry per CDR3 protein. The repertoire consists of about 540,000 distinct CDR3 sequences, with around 21% occurring once and the leading ten covering around 13%. Sequenced: PBMCs or a T cell subset sorted from them (not recorded which). These receptors all stem from an adult woman who had mild COVID-19 (a few samples of this study predate the infection). Cell type and time point are not known.

A note on this clonotype: This sequence may be a read error, since a much larger clone differs from it by one base. Because the CDR3 is missing its conserved closing phenylalanine or tryptophan, this is likely a read error. V is TRBV4-1 and J is TRBJ2-7; 8 bases fit TRBD1. This CDR3 is 14 amino acids long. Looked up from germline, CDR1 is MGHRA and CDR2 is YSYEKL. The J segment lost 5 bases and the V segment lost 1 base, leaving 4 bases of the junction unmatched. The CDR3 protein is CASSQATTGDEQYL. The CDR3 DNA follows: TGCGCCAGCAGCCAAGCAACGACAGGGGACGAGCAGTACTTA.

This clonotype was observed once. The rearrangement links TRBV7-2 to TRBJ2-7; 7 bases fit TRBD2. This CDR3 region has 17 residues. Per the germline V gene, CDR1 is SGHTA and CDR2 is FQGNSA. V lost 0 bases, J lost 0 bases, and 8 bases stayed unmatched. In DNA form, the CDR3 reads TGTGCCAGCAGCTTAGCGGGGAGGGGCAGGAGCTCCTACGAGCAGTACTTC. Protein: CASSLAGRGRSSYEQYF. The complete variable domain, with remaining parts taken from reference TRBV7-2 and TRBJ2-7, reads GAGVSQSPSNKVTEKGKDVELRCDPISGHTALYWYRQSLGQGLEFLIYFQGNSAPDKSGLPSDRFSAERTGGSVSTLTIQRTQQEDSAVYLCASSLAGRGRSSYEQYFGPGTRLTVT.

This chain connects TRBV5-1 to TRBJ1-1; D remains unclear. This CDR3 is 13 amino acids long. The V and J ends lost 3 bases and 6 bases respectively, with 12 bases between them. The V gene's germline CDR1 is SGHRS and CDR2 YFSETQ. CDR3: CASSSPPAAEAFF. The CDR3 bases are TGCGCCAGCAGCTCGCCCCCGGCGGCTGAAGCTTTCTTT.

The CDR3 DNA is TGTGCCAGCAGCCAAGCGGCAGCAACTAATGAAAAACTGTTTTTT. This encodes CASSQAAATNEKLFF. V usage is TRBV14 and J usage is TRBJ1-4; D not resolved. Looked up from germline, CDR1 is SGHDN and CDR2 is FVKESK. V was shortened by 1 base and J by 0 bases, with 6 bases between the two germline ends. The CDR3 runs to 15 residues.

This chain links TRBV12-3 or TRBV12-4 with TRBJ1-5, with 9 bases fitting TRBD1. With V trimmed by 5 bases and J by 5 bases, 1 base remained unmatched. The CDR3 is made up of 13 amino acids. The CDR3 here is CASSTGGHQPQHF. In nucleotides, the CDR3 is TGTGCCAGCAGTACAGGGGGCCATCAGCCCCAGCATTTT.

The V call is TRBV10-3, the J call TRBJ2-7, with 7 nucleotides matching TRBD2. The germline V gene encodes CDR1 ENHRY and CDR2 SYGVKD. This CDR3 contains 15 residues. The V gene end was trimmed by 0 bases and the J gene end by 3 bases; junction bases not matched to a gene: 5. Here the CDR3 DNA reads TGTGCCATCAGTGAGTCCGTGGGGGGGGGCTACGAGCAGTACTTC. Translated: CAISESVGGGYEQYF.

The chain couples TRBV7-2 to TRBJ2-4; TRBD2 matches 7 bases. After removal of 5 bases from V and 0 bases from J, the junction contained 7 bases not matched to a gene. CDR1 and CDR2 (germline): SGHTA, FQGNSA. The CDR3 length is 16 residues. CDR3 sequence: CASSPKRGLAKNIQYF. CDR3 nucleotides: TGTGCCAGCAGCCCGAAGCGGGGATTAGCCAAAAACATTCAGTACTTC.

The rearrangement joins TRBV30 to TRBJ2-7; D not certain. The germline V gene encodes CDR1 GTSNPN and CDR2 SVGIG (reference sequence). Trimming cost V 3 bases and J 6 bases, with 9 bases left between them. The CDR3 loop spans 11 amino acids. This chain's CDR3 is CAWRDPPEQYF. For the CDR3, the DNA is TGTGCCTGGAGAGACCCGCCCGAGCAGTACTTC.

This sequence joins TRBV6-6 and TRBJ2-1; 9 bases agree with TRBD2. V was clipped by 7 bases and J by 9 bases; unmatched bases: 13. Per the germline V gene, CDR1 is MNHNY and CDR2 is SVGAGI (reference sequence). The CDR3 consists of 15 residues. CDR3 region: CASTPGRGGRSEQFF. The CDR3 nucleotides read TGTGCCAGCACCCCGGGGCGGGGGGGGCGAAGTGAGCAGTTCTTC.

CDR3: CASRLLGPSDTQYF. The CDR3 DNA sequence: TGTGCCAGCAGATTACTAGGGCCGTCGGATACGCAGTATTTT. The genes are TRBV5-6 and TRBJ2-3, with D possibly being TRBD2 (5 bases). CDR1 is SGHDT and CDR2 is YYEEEE in the germline V gene. V lost 5 bases and J 6 bases, leaving 16 bases between the germline ends. The CDR3 runs to 14 residues. Variable domain in full (rest from reference TRBV5-6 and TRBJ2-3): DAGVTQSPTHLIKTRGQQVTLRCSPKSGHDTVSWYQQALGQGPQFIFQYYEEEERQRGNFPDRFSGHQFPNYSSELNVNALLLGDSALYLCASRLLGPSDTQYFGPGTRLTVL.

The rearrangement uses TRBV10-3 and TRBJ2-5; 12 nucleotides match TRBD2. This CDR3 contains 19 residues. V lost 0 bases, J lost 2 bases, and 10 bases stayed unmatched. Germline V gives CDR1 ENHRY, CDR2 SYGVKD. The CDR3 loop reads CAISESKLAGGRGQETQYF. CDR3 coding DNA: TGTGCCATCAGTGAGTCGAAACTAGCGGGAGGAAGGGGACAAGAGACCCAGTACTTC.

This clonotype has a handful of counts. The J gene is TRBJ2-5, the V gene TRBV6-5, with D possibly matching TRBD1 (5 bases). The V end was cut by 0 bases, the J end by 0 bases, with 20 bases between. The germline CDR1 and CDR2 sequences are MNHEY and SVGAGI. The CDR3 has 19 amino acids. The CDR3 region has the DNA TGTGCCAGCAGTTACTCGCCCGGACAAGTTAACTCGTACCAAGAGACCCAGTACTTC. Residues: CASSYSPGQVNSYQETQYF.

This clonotype was seen a few times. The V call is TRBV6-5, the J call TRBJ1-1; 8 bases line up with TRBD1. The CDR3 spans 15 residues. Germline V gene data show CDR1 as MNHEY and CDR2 as SVGAGI. V dropped 2 bases and J dropped 0; count of bases not matched to a gene: 2. The chain's CDR3 is CASSYTQGVNTEAFF. CDR3 DNA sequence: TGTGCCAGCAGTTACACACAGGGGGTGAACACTGAAGCTTTCTTT.

This clonotype was seen more than once but under ten times. The chain is built from TRBV5-4 and TRBJ2-3; 7 nucleotides line up with TRBD2. Unmatched junction bases numbered 5, after V lost 3 bases and J lost 1 base. The CDR3 is 15 residues long. In germline, CDR1 is SGHNT, CDR2 YYREEE (reference sequence). For the CDR3, the DNA is TGTGCCAGCAGCTCTGGGGGGGTTCGCACAGATACGCAGTATTTT. Encoded protein: CASSSGGVRTDTQYF.

V is TRBV11-3 and J is TRBJ2-3; TRBD2 agrees at 11 bases. CDR1 and CDR2 (germline): SGHNT, YENEEA. V lost 4 bases, J lost 11 bases, and 5 bases stayed unmatched. The CDR3 is 13 amino acids. In DNA, the CDR3 is TGTGCCAGCAGCTCAGAAACTAGCGGGGGGCAGTATTTT. It translates to CASSSETSGGQYF.

This clonotype has just a few counts. The J gene is TRBJ1-1, the V gene TRBV12-3 or TRBV12-4; TRBD1 might be the D (6 bases). CDR3 length equals 13 residues. V lost 6 bases and J 10 bases, leaving 18 bases between the germline ends. The CDR3: CASRSTGTRGAFF. The CDR3 DNA reads TGTGCCAGCAGAAGTACAGGGACCAGGGGAGCTTTCTTT.

The rearrangement uses TRBV5-1 and TRBJ1-2; D is unresolved. CDR3 length: 15 amino acids. Germline loops: CDR1 SGHRS, CDR2 YFSETQ. V lost 4 bases and J 4 bases, leaving 17 bases between the germline ends. CDR3 protein: CASSPGGTGSYGYTF. The CDR3 DNA follows: TGCGCCAGCAGCCCCGGAGGTACGGGCAGCTATGGCTACACCTTC.

The V gene is TRBV6-5, the J gene TRBJ1-1; 7 bases agree with TRBD1. V trimming: 0 bases; J trimming: 5 bases; junction bases outside the gene matches: 3. In germline, CDR1 is MNHEY, CDR2 SVGAGI. The CDR3 length is 14 residues. CDR3: CASSYSGDRTEAFF. In DNA, the CDR3 is TGTGCCAGCAGTTACTCCGGGGACAGAACTGAAGCTTTCTTT.

The gene calls are TRBV6-5 and TRBJ2-7; 7 bases fit TRBD1. The CDR3 consists of 15 residues. V lost 2 bases, J lost 5 bases, and 9 bases stayed unmatched. Per the germline V gene, CDR1 is MNHEY and CDR2 is SVGAGI. CDR3 coding DNA: TGTGCCAGCAGTTACACTACGACAGGGTGGAACGAGCAGTACTTC. Translated: CASSYTTTGWNEQYF.

The chain has TRBV25-1 and TRBJ1-5; 7 nucleotides match TRBD1. Per germline, CDR1 MGHDK and CDR2 SYGVNS. This CDR3 is 15 amino acids long. V shed 3 bases, J shed 0 bases, and the junction held 2 bases outside the gene matches. CDR3 residues: CASSDDRASNQPQHF. In nucleotides, the CDR3 is TGTGCCAGCAGTGATGACAGGGCTAGCAATCAGCCCCAGCATTTT.

The V gene is TRBV5-5, the J gene TRBJ1-1; D remains unclear. The CDR3 loop spans 14 amino acids. CDR1 is SGHKS, CDR2 YYEKEE, per germline (reference sequence). V was trimmed by 1 base and J by 5 bases, leaving 12 bases between them. CDR3 protein: CASSLTIPGTEAFF. CDR3 in DNA: TGTGCCAGCAGCTTGACAATACCGGGGACTGAAGCTTTCTTT.

This clonotype was seen a handful of times. This chain uses TRBV5-1 with TRBJ2-3, with D uncertain. Germline CDR1 is SGHRS and CDR2 is YFSETQ. The CDR3 runs 14 residues. Trimming left V 4 bases short and J 4 bases short, with 13 bases between. The CDR3 loop is CASSPRFGADTQYF. The CDR3, as DNA: TGCGCCAGCAGCCCGCGCTTCGGTGCAGATACGCAGTATTTT.

V and J are TRBV5-1 and TRBJ1-2; D unclear. Trimming cost V 1 base and J 6 bases, with 13 bases left between them. The germline V gene has CDR1 SGHRS and CDR2 YFSETQ. This CDR3 has 14 residues. The CDR3 region is CASSLLGSWDGYTF. In DNA, the CDR3 is TGCGCCAGCAGCTTGCTGGGGTCTTGGGATGGCTACACCTTC.

This clonotype was counted only a few times. The chain links TRBV24-1 to TRBJ2-1; 8 bases line up with TRBD1. Trimming took 4 bases from V and 6 from J; bases not matched to a gene: 7. CDR3 size: 15 residues. Germline CDR1 reads KGHDR; CDR2 reads SFDVKD. CDR3 sequence reads: CATSDPDDRGNEQFF. The CDR3 bases are TGTGCCACCAGTGACCCGGATGACAGGGGCAATGAGCAGTTCTTC.

This chain joins TRBV9 and TRBJ1-6; D call uncertain. In germline, CDR1 is SGDLS, CDR2 YYNGEE. The length of the CDR3 is 14 residues. Deletions cut 0 bases from V and 12 bases from J, with 13 bases between. The CDR3, as DNA: TGTGCCAGCAGCGTAGATTTTACGAGGGAACCCCTCCACTTT. Translating it yields CASSVDFTREPLHF.

This clonotype was counted between two and nine times. The chain employs TRBV15 and TRBJ1-5, with a tentative D call TRBD1 (6 bases). CDR1 and CDR2 (germline): LNHNV, YYDKDF (reference sequence). This CDR3 is built from 17 residues. Deletions cut 2 bases from V and 3 bases from J, with 17 bases between. CDR3: CATSRRGWRDTNQPQHF. The CDR3 DNA sequence: TGTGCCACCAGCAGACGGGGTTGGCGGGACACCAATCAGCCCCAGCATTTT.

This clonotype has more than one count but fewer than ten. The genes are TRBV25-1 and TRBJ2-7; 7 nucleotides line up with TRBD1. CDR3 length equals 13 residues. In germline, CDR1 is MGHDK, CDR2 SYGVNS. J lost 2 bases, V lost 8 bases, and 6 bases had no gene match. This chain's CDR3 is CASPLGTAYEQYF. In DNA, the CDR3 is TGTGCCAGCCCCTTAGGGACAGCCTACGAGCAGTACTTC.

This clonotype was counted at least ten times. V usage is TRBV19 and J usage is TRBJ1-5, with unresolved D. Germline V gene data show CDR1 as LNHDA and CDR2 as SQIVND (reference sequence). This CDR3 is 14 amino acids long. V was clipped by 2 bases and J by 3 bases, with 8 bases between them. The CDR3 sequence is CASSIQADNQPQHF. The CDR3 DNA is TGTGCCAGTAGTATACAGGCGGACAATCAGCCCCAGCATTTT.

This clonotype was seen at least ten times. The chain employs TRBV7-2 and TRBJ2-7; possibly TRBD2 for D (6 bases). Germline V gene lookup returns CDR1 SGHTA and CDR2 FQGNSA. V gave up 1 base and J gave up 6 bases, with 7 bases separating them. This CDR3 contains 12 residues. The CDR3 bases are TGTGCCAGCAGCTTAGGGAGGGTCGAGCAGTACTTC. Its protein product is CASSLGRVEQYF.

The chain has TRBV27 and TRBJ2-6; D not certain. The V gene's germline CDR1 is MNHEY and CDR2 SMNVEV (reference sequence). V dropped 3 bases and J dropped 0 bases, with 6 bases sitting between them. The CDR3 sequence is 15 residues long. This CDR3 is CASSFGRSGANVLTF. The CDR3 coding sequence is TGTGCCAGCAGTTTTGGCCGCTCTGGGGCCAACGTCCTGACTTTC.

The rearrangement links TRBV18 to TRBJ1-2, with 9 bases matching TRBD1. V lost 4 bases, J lost 6 bases, and 3 bases stayed unmatched. CDR3 length: 13 residues. The V gene's germline CDR1 is KGHSH and CDR2 LQKENI. CDR3 protein: CASSQGQGDGYTF. The CDR3 DNA follows: TGTGCCAGCTCACAGGGACAGGGCGATGGCTACACCTTC.

This clonotype was seen a few times. The chain is built from TRBV29-1 and TRBJ1-2; D is unresolved. The CDR3 is 13 residues long. The ends were cut back, 1 base at V and 6 bases at J, with 12 bases in the middle. The germline V gene has CDR1 SQVTM and CDR2 ANQGSEA. CDR3 sequence: CSVEVSRPNGYTF. CDR3 in DNA: TGCAGCGTTGAAGTAAGCAGACCCAATGGCTACACCTTC.